This T cell receptor (beta chain) was found in a study of beta chain features in type 1 diabetes (dated by TCRdb to between 2018 and 2020). For context, the study as a whole: Patients and healthy donors did not differ in mean age, gender distribution, total cell number or subset yield. Regulatory and stem cell-like memory subsets were isolated from only 8 patients and about 8 healthy donors, whereas naive and central memory subsets came from all 30 or so donors. The study compared TCRB repertoires of sorted circulating CD4+ T cell subsets between recently diagnosed type 1 diabetes patients and matched healthy donors. A total of 100 million to 110 million sorted cells were examined across all samples, and a strong correlation was observed between cell number per subset and RNA yield.

CDR1 MGHRA and CDR2 YSYEKL were looked up in the germline V gene. Trimming takes 1 base off V and 3 bases off J; junction bases not matched to a gene: 6. Spanning cysteine to phenylalanine, the CDR3 consists of 16 amino acids. Only the CDR3 DNA stays, 48 bases, in frame from base 1. The entire isolated RNA was reverse transcribed using the High Capacity cDNA Reverse Transcription Kit, and thus expressed TCRB transcripts were sequenced. Deep immunoSEQ sequencing was performed on naive, central memory and regulatory T cell samples, with an average of around 3.5 million total reads per sample. Sorted cells were lysed in RLT buffer, and RNA was extracted using DNase-treated RNeasy Micro or Mini kits according to cell number. Each cell subset was processed separately to prevent cross-contamination, with patient and healthy donor samples processed together. Using the immunoSEQ multiplex PCR, TCRB sequences were amplified from cDNA into 87-bp fragments spanning the CDR3 region. Sequencing of the amplicons was done on the Illumina HiSeq platform. Per the source publication's procedure: PCR bias was computationally corrected using synthetic template baselines, reads within Hamming distance 2 were collapsed, and singletons that could not be merged were discarded. Reads were aligned against IMGT to assign V, D and J genes, CDR3 length and insertions or deletions at six rearrangement sites. Within each subset, clonotype counts were normalized to the number of sorted cells before true diversity and Gini coefficients were calculated with the tcR R package. Repertoire sharing was quantified using the overlap coefficient calculated on TCRB nucleotide sequences. Out-of-frame TCRB sequences from naive cells were analyzed to stand in for the pre-selection repertoire. TCRdb stores this immuneACCESS table with in-frame sequences only. Part of the clones is absent; in the studies checked, under half of the shortfall reflects unresolved V genes, and no reason is known for the rest. Clone size and V and J calls were adopted from that table, with D and trimming inferred from the DNA. Within this sample are hundreds of thousands of clones, with roughly 10% of them counted one time only. Clones ranked in the top ten supply over 0.035% of the sample.

Broader findings and caveats from the paper: Because the HLA sub-analyses included only small numbers of individuals, any influence of HLA type on TCRB rearrangement was left unresolved. At VDJ recombination sites, patients with type 1 diabetes made fewer insertions and deleted more nucleotides, a pattern implying thymic rearrangement abnormalities. PCR may preferentially amplify shorter templates, but because patient and control samples were amplified and corrected together, any resulting skew would affect both groups equally. In all four CD4+ subsets, TCRB CDR3 length was moderately but significantly shorter in type 1 diabetes patients. Because cDNA was sequenced instead of genomic DNA, highly expressing activated cells could be over-represented, though the groups showed no difference in activation or CD3 levels. Naive, central memory and regulatory TCRB repertoires appeared to be more similar among patients than among healthy donors.

Each donor gave one peripheral blood draw, averaging approximately 0.12 L, which was collected into heparinised tubes. Using a panel that included CD45RO, CCR7, CD25, CD127, CD95 and CD27, naive, central memory, regulatory and stem cell-like memory CD4+ T cells were sorted on a BD FACSAria II. All sorted populations exceeded 95% purity. PBMCs were isolated immediately by Lymphoprep density gradient centrifugation and stained directly without culture. Samples were stained and sorted in pairs, with one healthy donor and one patient per experiment, so that batch effects were minimized. Comment on this clone: Its antigen is unknown. Base qualities are missing; no much larger clone stands one base away.

This receptor chain uses TRBV4-1 and TRBJ2-3; 8 junctional bases match TRBD2. The sample comprised naive CD4+ T cells from blood. The cell subset or site label here, explained by the study, means: true naive CD4+ T cells. The receptor's source is a woman aged 18-29 years in good health. The bases read TGCGCCAGCAGCCAAGCTCCAGCGGGAGTAACAGATACGCAGTATTTT. This is translated as CASSQAPAGVTDTQYF.